A selection of T cell receptor beta chains follows, all from one sample in a study of read filtering for tumor transcriptome and immune sequencing. TCRdb reanalysed the reads using MiXCR and keeps one entry per CDR3 protein. This sample has 100,000 to 150,000 distinct CDR3 sequences; roughly 13% occur once, and the top ten carry 7% to 9%. Specimen: a population of CD138-negative cells sorted from bone marrow. Every receptor here comes from a donor at least 40 years old with multiple myeloma. CDR3s include the opening cysteine and the closing phenylalanine or tryptophan. Fields, in order: J gene, D gene, V gene, clone size, CDR3 protein, CDR3 DNA. D genes are given only for firm matches. Size values are once, few and many counts, or a class for expanded clones, and some rows have none.

J gene: TRBJ2-6; D gene: TRBD1; V gene: TRBV29-1; clone size: many; CDR3 protein: CSARTGPSSGANVLTF; CDR3 DNA: TGCAGCGCCCGGACAGGGCCAAGCTCTGGGGCCAACGTCCTGACTTTC
J gene: TRBJ2-7; D gene: TRBD1; V gene: TRBV5-1; clone size: many; CDR3 protein: CASRRGQVSSYEQYF; CDR3 DNA: TGCGCCAGCAGACGGGGACAGGTTAGCTCCTACGAGCAGTACTTC
J gene: TRBJ2-5; D gene: TRBD1; V gene: TRBV5-1; clone size: many; CDR3 protein: CASSLGTGQETQYF; CDR3 DNA: TGTGCCAGCAGCTTGGGGACAGGTCAAGAGACCCAGTACTTC
J gene: TRBJ2-1; D gene: TRBD2; V gene: TRBV11-2; clone size: many; CDR3 protein: CASSLVAGGAYNEQFF; CDR3 DNA: TGTGCCAGCAGCTTAGTGGCGGGAGGTGCCTACAATGAGCAGTTCTTC
J gene: TRBJ2-4; D gene: .; V gene: TRBV29-1; clone size: .; CDR3 protein: CSVLLRASVDKNIQYF; CDR3 DNA: TGCAGCGTCCTCCTACGGGCTTCGGTCGACAAAAACATTCAGTACTTC
J gene: TRBJ2-7; D gene: .; V gene: TRBV14; clone size: many; CDR3 protein: CASSQTSYEQYF; CDR3 DNA: TGTGCCAGCAGCCAAACCTCCTACGAGCAGTACTTC
J gene: TRBJ2-1; D gene: TRBD2; V gene: TRBV6-5; clone size: many; CDR3 protein: CASSAGSGSSYNEQFF; CDR3 DNA: TGTGCCAGCAGTGCCGGTAGCGGGAGCTCCTACAATGAGCAGTTCTTC
J gene: TRBJ2-7; D gene: TRBD1; V gene: TRBV10-2; clone size: few; CDR3 protein: CASTQRTGKWYEQYF; CDR3 DNA: TGCGCCAGCACCCAAAGGACAGGGAAATGGTACGAGCAGTACTTC
J gene: TRBJ2-2; D gene: .; V gene: TRBV14; clone size: few; CDR3 protein: CASSQGRLGGVTGELFF; CDR3 DNA: TGTGCCAGCAGCCAAGGGCGACTAGGTGGGGTCACCGGGGAGCTGTTTTTT
J gene: TRBJ2-1; D gene: TRBD2; V gene: TRBV24-1; clone size: many; CDR3 protein: CATSDPSGRGYNEQFF; CDR3 DNA: TGTGCCACCAGTGACCCTAGCGGGAGAGGGTACAATGAGCAGTTCTTC